This TCR beta chain was sequenced in a study of blood T cell repertoires in COVID-19. Study-wide background: Specimens from acute and convalescent COVID-19 originated in the United States, Italy and Spain. The analysed material was cDNA or gDNA that came from T cells, B-cell-depleted T cells, or PBMCs.

Assay used: immunoSEQ multiplex PCR; TCRdb lists only in-frame clones, some missing. The data hold some 230,000 clones, with under 90% observed a single time. Losses at the gene ends were 5 bases for V and 2 bases for J; bases not matched to a gene: 1. Looked up from germline, CDR1 is LNHDA and CDR2 is SQIVND (reference sequence). The CDR3 is 13 amino acids. Material for sequencing was peripheral blood. This TCR derives from a woman aged 60-75 years who had recovered from COVID-19. V usage is TRBV19 and J usage is TRBJ1-1; TRBD1 matches 8 bases. In nucleotides, the CDR3 is TGTGCCAGTAGTCCAGGGGGCAACACTGAAGCTTTCTTT. It encodes CASSPGGNTEAFF.